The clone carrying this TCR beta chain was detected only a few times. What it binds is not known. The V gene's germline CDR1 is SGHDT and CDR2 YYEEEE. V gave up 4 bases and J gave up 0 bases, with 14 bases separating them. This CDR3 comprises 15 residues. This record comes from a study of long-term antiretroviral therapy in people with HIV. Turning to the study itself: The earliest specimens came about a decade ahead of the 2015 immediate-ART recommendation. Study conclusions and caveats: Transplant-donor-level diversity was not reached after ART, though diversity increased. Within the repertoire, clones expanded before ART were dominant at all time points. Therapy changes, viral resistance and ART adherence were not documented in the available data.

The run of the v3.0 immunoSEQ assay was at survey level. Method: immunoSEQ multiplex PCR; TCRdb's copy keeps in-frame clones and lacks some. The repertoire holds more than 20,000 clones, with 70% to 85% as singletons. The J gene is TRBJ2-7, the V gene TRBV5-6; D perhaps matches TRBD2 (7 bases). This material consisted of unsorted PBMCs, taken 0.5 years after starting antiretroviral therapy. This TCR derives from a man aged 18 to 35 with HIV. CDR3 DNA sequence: TGTGCCAGCAGCGGGGGGGGGCGGATCTCCTACGAGCAGTACTTC. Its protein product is CASSGGGRISYEQYF.